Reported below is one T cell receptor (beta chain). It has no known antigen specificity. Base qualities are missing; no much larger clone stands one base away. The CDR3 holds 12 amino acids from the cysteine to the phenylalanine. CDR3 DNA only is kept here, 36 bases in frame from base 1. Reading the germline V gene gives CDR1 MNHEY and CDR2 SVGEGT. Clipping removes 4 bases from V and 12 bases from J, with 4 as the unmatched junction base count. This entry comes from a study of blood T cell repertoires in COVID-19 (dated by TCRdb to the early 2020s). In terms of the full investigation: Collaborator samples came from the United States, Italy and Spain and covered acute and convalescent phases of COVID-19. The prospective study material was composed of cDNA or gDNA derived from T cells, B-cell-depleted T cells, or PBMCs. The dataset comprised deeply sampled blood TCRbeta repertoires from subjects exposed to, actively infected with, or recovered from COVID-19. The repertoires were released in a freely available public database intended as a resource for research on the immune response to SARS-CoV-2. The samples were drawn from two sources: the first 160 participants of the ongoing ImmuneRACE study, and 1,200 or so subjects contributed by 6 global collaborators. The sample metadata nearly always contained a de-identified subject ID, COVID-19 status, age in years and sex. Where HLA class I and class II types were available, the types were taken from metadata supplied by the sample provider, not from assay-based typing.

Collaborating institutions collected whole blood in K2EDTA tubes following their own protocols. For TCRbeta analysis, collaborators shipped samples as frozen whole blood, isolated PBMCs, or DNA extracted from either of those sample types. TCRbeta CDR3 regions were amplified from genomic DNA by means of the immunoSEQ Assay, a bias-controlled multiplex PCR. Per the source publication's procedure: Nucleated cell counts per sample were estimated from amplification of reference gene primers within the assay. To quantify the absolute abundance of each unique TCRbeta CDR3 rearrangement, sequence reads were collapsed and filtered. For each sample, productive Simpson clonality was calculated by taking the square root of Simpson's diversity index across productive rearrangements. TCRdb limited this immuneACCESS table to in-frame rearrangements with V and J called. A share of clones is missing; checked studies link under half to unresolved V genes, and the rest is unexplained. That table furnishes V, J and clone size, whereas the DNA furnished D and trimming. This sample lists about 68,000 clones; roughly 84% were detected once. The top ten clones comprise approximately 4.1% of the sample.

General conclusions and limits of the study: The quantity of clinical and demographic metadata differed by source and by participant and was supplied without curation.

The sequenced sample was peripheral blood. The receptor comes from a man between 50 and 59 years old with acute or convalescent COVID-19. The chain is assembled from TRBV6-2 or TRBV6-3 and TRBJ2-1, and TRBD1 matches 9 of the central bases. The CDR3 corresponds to CASSWGQGGQFF. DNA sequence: TGTGCCAGCAGTTGGGGACAGGGAGGGCAGTTCTTC.